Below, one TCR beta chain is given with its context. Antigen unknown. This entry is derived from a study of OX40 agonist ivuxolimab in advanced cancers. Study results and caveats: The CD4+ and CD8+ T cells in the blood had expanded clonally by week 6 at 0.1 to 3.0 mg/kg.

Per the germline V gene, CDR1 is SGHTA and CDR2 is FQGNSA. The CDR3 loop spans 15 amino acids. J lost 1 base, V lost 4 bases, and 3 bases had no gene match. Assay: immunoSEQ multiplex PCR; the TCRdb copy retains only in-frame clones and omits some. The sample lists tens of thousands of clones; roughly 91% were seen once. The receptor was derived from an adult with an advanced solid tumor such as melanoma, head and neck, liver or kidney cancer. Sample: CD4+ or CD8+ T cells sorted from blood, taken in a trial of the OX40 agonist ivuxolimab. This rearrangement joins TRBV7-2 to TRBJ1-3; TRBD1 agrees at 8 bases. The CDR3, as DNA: TGTGCCAGCAGCTATACAGGGGGTTCTGGAAACACCATATATTTT. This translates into CASSYTGGSGNTIYF.